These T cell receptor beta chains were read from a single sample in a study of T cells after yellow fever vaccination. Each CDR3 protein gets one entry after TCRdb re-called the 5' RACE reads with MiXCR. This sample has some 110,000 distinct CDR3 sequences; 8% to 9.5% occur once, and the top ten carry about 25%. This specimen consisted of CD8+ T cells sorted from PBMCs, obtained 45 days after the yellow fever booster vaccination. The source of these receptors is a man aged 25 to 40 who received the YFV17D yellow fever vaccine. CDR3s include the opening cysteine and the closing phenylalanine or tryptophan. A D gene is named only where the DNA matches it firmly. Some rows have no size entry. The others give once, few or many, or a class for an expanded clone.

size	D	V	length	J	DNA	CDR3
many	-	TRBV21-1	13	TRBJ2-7	TGTGCCAGTCTAAGCGGGAGCTCCTACGAGCAGTACTTC	CASLSGSSYEQYF
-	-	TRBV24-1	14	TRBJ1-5	TGTGCCACCAGTGACCCGGGGGCGGGACAGCCCCAGCATTTT	CATSDPGAGQPQHF
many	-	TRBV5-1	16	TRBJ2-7	TGCGCCAGCAGCTATCTTAGGGACAATCCAACCTACGAGCAGTACTTC	CASSYLRDNPTYEQYF
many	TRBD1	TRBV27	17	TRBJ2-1	TGTGCCAGCAGTTTATGGGGACAGGCGAGCTCCTACAATGAGCAGTTCTTC	CASSLWGQASSYNEQFF
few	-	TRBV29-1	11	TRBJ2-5	TGCAGCGTTCTTCGGCAAGAGACCCAGTACTTC	CSVLRQETQYF
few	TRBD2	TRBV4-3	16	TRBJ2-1	TGCGCCAGCAGCCAGGGACTAGCGGGAATGGTTAATGAGCAGTTCTTC	CASSQGLAGMVNEQFF
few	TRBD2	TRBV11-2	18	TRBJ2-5	TGTGCCAGCAGCTCGCCCGGACTAGCGGGATGGGCCCAAGAGACCCAGTACTTC	CASSSPGLAGWAQETQYF
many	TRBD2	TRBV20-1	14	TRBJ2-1	TGCAGTGCTAGAGGGACTAGCGGGAGGGTTGAGCAGTTCTTC	CSARGTSGRVEQFF
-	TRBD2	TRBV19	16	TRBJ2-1	TGTGCCAGTAGTTCCGGGACTAGCGGGGTCTTCCGTGAGCAGTTCTTC	CASSSGTSGVFREQFF
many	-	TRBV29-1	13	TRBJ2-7	TGCAGCGTCCGCGCACAGGGACGGGTCGAGCAGTACTTC	CSVRAQGRVEQYF
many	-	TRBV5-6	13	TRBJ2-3	TGTGCCAGCAGCTTTTCCTCTACAGATACGCAGTATTTT	CASSFSSTDTQYF
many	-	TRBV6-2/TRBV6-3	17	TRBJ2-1	TGTGCCAGCTATCATCCGGGCCCTACGAGGCCCTACAATGAGCAGTTCTTC	CASYHPGPTRPYNEQFF
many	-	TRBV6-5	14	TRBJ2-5	TGTGCCAGCAGTTACTCGGAAGGGGAAGAGACCCAGTACTTC	CASSYSEGEETQYF